These T cell receptor beta chains were read from a single sample in a study of T-cell reconstitution after alpha-beta-depleted transplantation in children. TCRdb itself ran the PCR reads through MiXCR, one entry per CDR3 protein. The sample contains under 60,000 distinct CDR3 sequences, about 5% of which appear only once. This sample comprised PBMCs, mostly from graft donor cells, obtained 60 days after TCRalphabeta/CD19-depleted stem cell transplant. These receptors were collected from a female patient between 2 and 10 years old who had a stem cell transplant for aplastic anemia, so the T cells may come from the graft donor. Each CDR3 is given with its conserved first and last residue. The D gene is left open where the match is weak.

CASSSGGGRYSGELFF TRBJ2-2 TRBV28 .
CAIRGQKNSPLHF TRBJ1-6 TRBV10-3 TRBD1
CASSLIGYQETQYF TRBJ2-5 TRBV6-5 .
CASTRAGGPLGEKLFF TRBJ1-4 TRBV6-6 TRBD1
CASSPGDRESGYTF TRBJ1-2 TRBV9 TRBD1
CASSSGQGGYEQYF TRBJ2-7 TRBV18 TRBD1
CASSQSGNTEAFF TRBJ1-1 TRBV3-1 .
CSGASYNEQFF TRBJ2-1 TRBV20-1 .
CASSHFPPTGGNEQFF TRBJ2-1 TRBV14 TRBD2
CASSSTGGSYEQYF TRBJ2-7 TRBV5-1 TRBD1
CAIGRTDTQYF TRBJ2-3 TRBV10-3 .
CASSQVGTSYNEQFF TRBJ2-1 TRBV3-1 .
CASSLVPVQGAGELFF TRBJ2-2 TRBV5-1 .
CASRIDSLNTEAFF TRBJ1-1 TRBV11-3 .
CASSAGTGLPFNEKLFF TRBJ1-4 TRBV3-1 TRBD1
CSALLGIGETQYF TRBJ2-5 TRBV20-1 .
CSVGLKGASDTQYF TRBJ2-3 TRBV29-1 TRBD1
CASSQGSDTQYF TRBJ2-3 TRBV4-1 .
CSAREWREGSHEQYF TRBJ2-7 TRBV20-1 TRBD2
CASSLARDQPQHF TRBJ1-5 TRBV12-3/TRBV12-4 .
CASSRPGLGLFF TRBJ2-2 TRBV14 .
CASSGGQGKDQPQHF TRBJ1-5 TRBV12-3/TRBV12-4 .
CSASESSYNEQFF TRBJ2-1 TRBV20-1 .
CATSSEANSPLHF TRBJ1-6 TRBV15 .
CSAPRQPYNEQFF TRBJ2-1 TRBV20-1 .
CASSVDAGTRHYNEQFF TRBJ2-1 TRBV9 TRBD2
CASSLDRSQETQYF TRBJ2-5 TRBV7-2 .
CASSLKTSGYTGELFF TRBJ2-2 TRBV7-8 TRBD2
CASSPANRGRQYF TRBJ2-3 TRBV7-9 .
CASSYGSYEQYF TRBJ2-7 TRBV2 .
CASSLIYNEQFF TRBJ2-1 TRBV11-2 .
CASSSDRGSDTQYF TRBJ2-3 TRBV7-3 TRBD1
CASSPTGASGYTDTQYF TRBJ2-3 TRBV5-1 .
CASSFAGTGGEQYF TRBJ2-7 TRBV7-8 TRBD1
CASRRTSGSTDTQYF TRBJ2-3 TRBV7-9 TRBD2
CASSQPLRGVKYF TRBJ2-7 TRBV4-1 .
CASSRVAGGPGEQYF TRBJ2-7 TRBV5-4 TRBD2
CASRRPGQGNEQFF TRBJ2-1 TRBV2 TRBD1
CATSDLVSRGHSDEQYF TRBJ2-7 TRBV24-1 TRBD1